This TCR beta chain was obtained from a study of blood T cell repertoires in COVID-19. Trimming stripped 0 bases from V and 0 bases from J, with 6 bases between. Germline V gene data show CDR1 as LGHNA and CDR2 as YNFKEQ. The CDR3 loop spans 15 amino acids. Sequencing used immunoSEQ multiplex PCR; TCRdb keeps in-frame clones, though not all of them. This table holds 170,000 or so clones, around 73% found once. V gene TRBV4-2 combines with J gene TRBJ1-3; D gene uncertain. What was sequenced was PBMCs or T cells enriched from blood (not recorded which). The origin of this receptor is a woman between 50 and 59 years old who had recovered from COVID-19. The CDR3 coding sequence is TGTGCCAGCAGCCAAGAACTGCGCTCTGGAAACACCATATATTTT. Translated, it gives CASSQELRSGNTIYF.